The 18 T cell receptor beta chains below all came from one sample that was sequenced in a study of vaccination effects on CD4 cells after COVID-19 (dated by TCRdb to between 2020 and 2023). Their antigens are not known. The library was prepared using the immunoSEQ multiplex PCR assay. TCRdb holds this immuneACCESS table with in-frame rearrangements only. Some clones are missing; in checked studies, unresolved V genes explain under half, and the rest has no known cause. The sample records roughly 73,000 clones, 65% to 75% of which are singletons. The ten largest clonotypes hold about 5% of the sample. In the ViraFEST assay, PBMC were stimulated with viral peptide pools, and antigen-specific CD4+ T cell clonotypes were then identified by expansion using TCR sequencing. After roughly 11 days of culture, CD4+ T cells were isolated with the EasySep CD4+ T cell isolation kit. Convalescent patients had PCR-confirmed SARS-CoV-2 infection between March and December 2020, before Alpha, Beta and Delta variants emerged in the United States.

Sample: CD4+ T cells from PBMCs cultured with HIV peptides, taken before COVID-19 vaccination. This specimen's cell subset or site label, per the study, means: HIV-1 Nef peptide pool negative control/reference culture. Source of these receptors: a human donor who had a prior SARS-CoV-2 infection.

The chain employs TRBV4-3 and TRBJ2-3; TRBD2 matches 10 bases. The ends lost 0 bases at V and 2 bases at J; junction bases unmatched: 8. Germline V lookup: CDR1 LGHNA, CDR2 YSLEER. The CDR3 sequence is 18 residues long. CDR3 amino acids: CASSQESLAGVTTDTQYF. In DNA, the CDR3 is TGCGCCAGCAGCCAAGAGAGCCTAGCGGGAGTTACCACAGATACGCAGTATTTT.

The chain joins TRBV11-3 to TRBJ2-3; a weak D match, TRBD2 (5 bases). The V gene lost 2 bases and the J gene lost 6 bases, with 9 bases spanning the gap. CDR3 length equals 13 residues. Per the germline V gene, CDR1 is SGHNT and CDR2 is YENEEA. CDR3 region: CASSLPGRDTQYF. The DNA for the CDR3 is TGTGCCAGCAGCTTACCGGGAAGGGATACGCAGTATTTT.

The chain links TRBV21-1 to TRBJ2-1; the table names TRBD2, a call not compared with the DNA. TRBV21-1 is a pseudogene locus. CDR3 length equals 13 residues. CDR3: CASSKSGCVEQFF. The CDR3 coding sequence is TGTGCCAGCAGCAAGAGCGGGTGTGTTGAGCAGTTCTTC.

This rearrangement joins TRBV25-1 to TRBJ1-6, with D perhaps TRBD1 (6 bases). The germline V gene encodes CDR1 MGHDK and CDR2 SYGVNS. The CDR3 loop spans 14 amino acids. Deletions cut 6 bases from V and 4 bases from J, with 10 bases between. CDR3 bases: TGTGCCAGCAGAAAAACAGGGTATAATTCACCCCTCCACTTT. Protein sequence: CASRKTGYNSPLHF.

The rearrangement joins TRBV2 to TRBJ2-4; 8 bases map to TRBD1. The CDR3 runs to 17 residues. V lost 6 bases and J lost 0; bases outside the gene matches: 10. Germline lookup yields CDR1 SNHLY and CDR2 FYNNEI. For the CDR3, the DNA is TGTGCCAGCAGGCACAGGGGGACGTTACTAGCCAAAAACATTCAGTACTTC. It translates to CASRHRGTLLAKNIQYF.

The J gene is TRBJ1-1, the V gene TRBV30; no reliable D call. V shed 3 bases and J shed 4 bases, with 12 bases lying between them. This CDR3 region has 13 residues. Germline CDR1 reads GTSNPN; CDR2 reads SVGIG (reference sequence). CDR3 sequence (DNA): TGTGCCTGGAGAAGTCGGGGAGTCACTGAAGCTTTCTTT. Translated, it gives CAWRSRGVTEAFF.

This chain joins TRBV9 and TRBJ2-6; the D gene is possibly TRBD1 (5 bases). This CDR3 has 15 amino acids. Germline V CDR1 and CDR2: SGDLS, YYNGEE. The V end lost 4 bases, the J end lost 1 base, and 9 bases lay between the germline ends. CDR3 bases: TGTGCCAGCAGCATAACAGGTTCTGGGGCCAACGTCCTGACTTTC. Residues: CASSITGSGANVLTF.

The V gene is TRBV5-1, the J gene TRBJ2-7, with 8 bases lining up with TRBD2. This CDR3 comprises 16 residues. CDR1 is SGHRS and CDR2 is YFSETQ in the germline V gene. Trimming took 2 bases from V and 6 from J; bases not matched to a gene: 13. CDR3 loop: CASSLASGGRFIEQYF. The CDR3 coding sequence is TGCGCCAGCAGCTTAGCGAGCGGGGGCCGATTCATCGAGCAGTACTTC. The variable domain in full, with the rest retrieved from reference TRBV5-1 and TRBJ2-7, is KAGVTQTPRYLIKTRGQQVTLSCSPISGHRSVSWYQQTPGQGLQFLFEYFSETQRNKGNFPGRFSGRQFSNSRSEMNVSTLELGDSALYLCASSLASGGRFIEQYFGPGTRLTVT.

CDR3 sequence reads: CASHLSGANVLTF. The CDR3 coding sequence is TGTGCCAGTCATCTATCTGGGGCCAACGTCCTGACTTTC. The gene calls are TRBV12-3 or TRBV12-4 and TRBJ2-6; D not certain. Between the trimmed V and J ends, which lost 9 bases and 1 base, there was a span of 7 bases. CDR3 length: 13 residues.

This chain uses TRBV5-1 with TRBJ2-2; D is ambiguous. Trimming removed 0 bases at V and 0 bases at J, with 6 bases between. The CDR3 totals 15 residues. Germline V gene sequence: CDR1 SGHRS, CDR2 YFSETQ. The CDR3 sequence: CASSLERANTGELFF. The CDR3 nucleotides read TGCGCCAGCAGCTTGGAAAGGGCGAACACCGGGGAGCTGTTTTTT.

The chain employs TRBV27 and TRBJ2-1; 12 bases align to TRBD2. Germline CDR1 MNHEY, CDR2 SMNVEV (reference sequence). Trimming took 4 bases from V and 5 from J; bases not matched to a gene: 3. The CDR3 has 15 amino acids. The CDR3 is CASSSWTSGDNEQFF. The CDR3, as DNA: TGTGCCAGCAGTTCTTGGACTAGCGGGGACAATGAGCAGTTCTTC.

This clone was detected only once. V and J are TRBV12-3 or TRBV12-4 and TRBJ2-3; no definite D call. V shed 7 bases and J shed 8 bases, with 16 bases lying between them. The CDR3 has 13 residues. The CDR3 region is CASTPSGVGTQYF. CDR3 DNA: TGTGCCAGCACTCCCTCCGGTGTAGGTACGCAGTATTTT.

The genes are TRBV11-2 and TRBJ2-3; the match to TRBD2 covers 10 bases. The V gene end was trimmed by 5 bases and the J gene end by 2 bases; junction bases not matched to a gene: 10. CDR3 length equals 17 residues. CDR1 SGHAT and CDR2 FQNNGV come from the germline V gene. The CDR3 is CASSIRPGLANTDTQYF. The CDR3 DNA reads TGTGCCAGCAGCATCCGACCGGGACTAGCGAACACAGATACGCAGTATTTT.

The V and J genes are TRBV7-2 and TRBJ2-1; perhaps TRBD1 as D (5 bases). The CDR3 extends over 16 amino acids. With 3 bases removed from V and 0 bases from J, the gap between germline ends came to 12 bases. Germline V gene lookup returns CDR1 SGHTA and CDR2 FQGNSA. CDR3 protein: CASSFVGHGSYNEQFF. The CDR3 DNA reads as TGTGCCAGCAGCTTCGTTGGACATGGCTCCTACAATGAGCAGTTCTTC. Filled out from reference TRBV7-2 and TRBJ2-1, the complete variable domain reads GAGVSQSPSNKVTEKGKDVELRCDPISGHTALYWYRQSLGQGLEFLIYFQGNSAPDKSGLPSDRFSAERTGGSVSTLTIQRTQQEDSAVYLCASSFVGHGSYNEQFFGPGTRLTVL.

The sample holds a few counts of this clone. The chain employs TRBV6-1 and TRBJ2-2, with 7 bases aligning to TRBD1. The CDR3 covers 18 residues. Germline V gene lookup returns CDR1 MNHNS and CDR2 SASEGT. With V trimmed by 4 bases and J by 0 bases, 11 bases remained unmatched. CDR3 sequence reads: CASSVAATGAANTGELFF. In DNA form, the CDR3 reads TGTGCCAGCAGTGTCGCGGCAACAGGGGCAGCGAACACCGGGGAGCTGTTTTTT.

There are a few counts of this clone. The chain employs TRBV7-2 and TRBJ1-5; D remains unclear. Germline CDR1 and CDR2: SGHTA and FQGNSA. This CDR3 comprises 13 residues. Trimming pared 5 bases from V and 7 bases from J, leaving 12 bases between. CDR3 nucleotide sequence: TGTGCCAGCAGCCCCGTTGGGAGACAGCCCCAGCATTTT. This sequence encodes CASSPVGRQPQHF.

This clone was observed a single time. This chain links TRBV19 with TRBJ1-1; a possible D gene is TRBD1 (5 bases). The germline V gene has CDR1 LNHDA and CDR2 SQIVND (reference sequence). V was shortened by 7 bases and J by 1 base, with 16 bases between the two germline ends. The CDR3 runs 15 residues. Written as DNA, the CDR3 is TGTGCCAGTACTAACGCGAAAACAGGGAACACTGAAGCTTTCTTT. It encodes CASTNAKTGNTEAFF. Complete variable domain (other parts from reference TRBV19 and TRBJ1-1): DGGITQSPKYLFRKEGQNVTLSCEQNLNHDAMYWYRQDPGQGLRLIYYSQIVNDFQKGDIAEGYSVSREKKESFPLTVTSAQKNPTAFYLCASTNAKTGNTEAFFGQGTRLTVV.

In its sample, this clone was seen once. The V and J genes are TRBV7-2 and TRBJ2-7, with 9 bases aligning to TRBD1. In germline, CDR1 is SGHTA, CDR2 FQGNSA. Trimming took 7 bases from V and 5 from J; bases not matched to a gene: 6. The CDR3 sequence is 13 residues long. CDR3 nucleotides: TGTGCCAGCAATTCAGGGGACAGGGACGAGCAGTACTTC. Amino acids: CASNSGDRDEQYF.